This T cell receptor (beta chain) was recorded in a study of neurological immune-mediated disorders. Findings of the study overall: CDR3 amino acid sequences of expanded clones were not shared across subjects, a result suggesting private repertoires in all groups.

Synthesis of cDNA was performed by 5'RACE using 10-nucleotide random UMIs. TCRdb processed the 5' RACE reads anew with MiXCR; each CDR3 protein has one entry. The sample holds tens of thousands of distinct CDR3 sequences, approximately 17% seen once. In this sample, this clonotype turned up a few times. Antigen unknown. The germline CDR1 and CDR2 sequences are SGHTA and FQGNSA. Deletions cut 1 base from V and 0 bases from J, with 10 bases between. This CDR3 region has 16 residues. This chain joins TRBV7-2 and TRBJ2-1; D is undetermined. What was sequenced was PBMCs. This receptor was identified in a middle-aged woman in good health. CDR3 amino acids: CASSLGIPSSYNEQFF. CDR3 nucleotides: TGTGCCAGCAGCTTAGGAATACCCAGCTCCTACAATGAGCAGTTCTTC.